This T cell receptor (beta chain) was recorded in a study of early T cells in non-severe SARS-CoV-2 infection. About the study: The study sequenced bulk RNA from unsorted whole blood, with chains unpaired.

Study conclusions and caveats: VDJdb-based matching was biased toward anti-spike CD8 responses and missed private and CD4 specificities.

As regards this clonotype: Its antigen remains unidentified.

Individual cDNA molecules received unique molecular identifiers during library preparation. TCRdb recomputed calls from the 5' RACE reads with MiXCR, one row per CDR3 protein. This table has some 45,000 distinct CDR3 sequences, roughly a tenth appearing once. The receptor's source is an adult who was a healthcare worker with PCR-confirmed SARS-CoV-2 infection or an uninfected control (not recorded which). Specimen: whole blood, collected at baseline.

CDR3 loop: CSASNQEYGYTF. The CDR3 bases are TGCAGCGCCTCGAACCAGGAATATGGCTACACCTTC. This sequence joins TRBV29-1 and TRBJ1-2; D gene unclear. The CDR3 totals 12 residues. Germline CDR1 reads SQVTM; CDR2 reads ANQGSEA. V was shortened by 7 bases and J by 5 bases, with 14 bases between the two germline ends.